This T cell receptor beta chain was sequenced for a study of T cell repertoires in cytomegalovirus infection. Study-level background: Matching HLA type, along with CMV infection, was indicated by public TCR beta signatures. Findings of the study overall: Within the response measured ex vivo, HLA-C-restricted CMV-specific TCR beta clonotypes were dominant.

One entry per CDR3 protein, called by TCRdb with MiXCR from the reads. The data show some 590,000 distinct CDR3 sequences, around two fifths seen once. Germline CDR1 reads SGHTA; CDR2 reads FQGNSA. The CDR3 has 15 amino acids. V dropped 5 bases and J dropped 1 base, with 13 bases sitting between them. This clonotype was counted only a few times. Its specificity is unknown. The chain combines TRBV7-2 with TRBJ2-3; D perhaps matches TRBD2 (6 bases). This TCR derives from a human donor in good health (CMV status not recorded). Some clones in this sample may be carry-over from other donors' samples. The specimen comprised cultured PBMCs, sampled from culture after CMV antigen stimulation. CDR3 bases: TGTGCCAGCAGCCCCTGGGACTCAGGCACAGATACGCAGTATTTT. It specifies CASSPWDSGTDTQYF.